Below are 2 T cell receptor beta chains sequenced from a single sample in a study of T cell responses to AZD1222 COVID-19 vaccine. Here immunoSEQ multiplex PCR was the method, and the copy in TCRdb shows in-frame clones only, minus some. Of approximately 68,000 clones listed, more than 75% were seen once; the top ten hold around 24%. Sequencing used peripheral blood, obtained on day 0 of AZD1222 vaccination. The source of these receptors is an adult in good health.

The chain combines TRBV6-1 with TRBJ2-1, with unresolved D. Trimming removed 1 base at V and 3 bases at J, with 10 bases between. The CDR3 sequence is 15 residues long. Germline assignment: CDR1 MNHNS and CDR2 SASEGT. The CDR3 loop is CASSEGSSRYNEQFF. CDR3 bases: TGTGCCAGCAGTGAAGGGTCAAGCCGCTACAATGAGCAGTTCTTC.

This chain links TRBV5-5 with TRBJ2-1; 11 positions agree with TRBD2. Germline CDR1 and CDR2: SGHKS and YYEKEE (reference sequence). The CDR3 has 16 amino acids. The J segment lost 0 bases and the V segment lost 5 bases, leaving 4 bases of the junction unmatched. CDR3 sequence: CASRRLAGSSYNEQFF. The DNA for the CDR3 is TGTGCCAGCAGACGACTAGCGGGGAGCTCCTACAATGAGCAGTTCTTC.